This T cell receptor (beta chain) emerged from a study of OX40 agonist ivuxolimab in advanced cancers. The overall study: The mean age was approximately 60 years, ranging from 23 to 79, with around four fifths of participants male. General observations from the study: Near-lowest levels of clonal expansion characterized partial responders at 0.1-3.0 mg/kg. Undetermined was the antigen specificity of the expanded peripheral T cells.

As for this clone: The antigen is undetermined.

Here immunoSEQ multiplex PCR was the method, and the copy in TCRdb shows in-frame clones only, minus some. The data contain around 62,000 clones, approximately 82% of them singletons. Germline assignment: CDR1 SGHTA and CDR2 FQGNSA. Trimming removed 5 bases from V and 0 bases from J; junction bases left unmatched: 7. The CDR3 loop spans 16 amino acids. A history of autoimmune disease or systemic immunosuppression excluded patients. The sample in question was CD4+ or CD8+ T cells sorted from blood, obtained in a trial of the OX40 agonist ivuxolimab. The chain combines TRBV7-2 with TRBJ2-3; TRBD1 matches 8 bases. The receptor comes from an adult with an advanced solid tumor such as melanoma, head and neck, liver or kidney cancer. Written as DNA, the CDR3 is TGTGCCAGCAGCGTGCTCGGGACAGGTAGCACAGATACGCAGTATTTT. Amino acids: CASSVLGTGSTDTQYF.